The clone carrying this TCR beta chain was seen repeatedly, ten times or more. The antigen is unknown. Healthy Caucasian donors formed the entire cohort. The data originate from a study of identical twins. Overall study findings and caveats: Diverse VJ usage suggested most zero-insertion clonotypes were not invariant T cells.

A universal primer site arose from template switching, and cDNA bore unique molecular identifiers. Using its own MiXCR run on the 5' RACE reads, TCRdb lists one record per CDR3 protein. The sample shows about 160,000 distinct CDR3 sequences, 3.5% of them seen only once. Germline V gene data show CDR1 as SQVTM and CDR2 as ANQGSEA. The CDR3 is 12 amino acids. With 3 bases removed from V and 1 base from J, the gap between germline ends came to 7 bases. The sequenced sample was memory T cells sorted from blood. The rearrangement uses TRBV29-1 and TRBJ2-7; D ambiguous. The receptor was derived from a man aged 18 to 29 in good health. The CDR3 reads CSVEVGSYEQYF. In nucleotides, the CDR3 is TGCAGCGTTGAGGTTGGATCCTACGAGCAGTACTTC.